There are a few counts of the clone carrying this T cell receptor beta chain. What it binds is unknown. The germline V gene encodes CDR1 SNHLY and CDR2 FYNNEI. The CDR3 consists of 14 residues. The trim removed 10 bases at V and 7 bases at J, leaving 14 bases unmatched. These data originate in a study of T cell repertoires in cytomegalovirus infection. TCRdb reanalysed the reads using MiXCR and keeps one entry per CDR3 protein. The sample shows some 300,000 distinct CDR3 sequences, roughly 17% of them seen only once. Study-level results: Across the ex vivo response, the dominant clonotypes were HLA-C-restricted CMV-specific TCR beta clonotypes.

The chain uses TRBV2 and TRBJ2-7, with 9 bases fitting TRBD2. The sample consisted of PBMCs. This receptor was taken from a human donor in good health (CMV status not recorded). Some clones in this sample may be carry-over from other donors' samples. The CDR3 spells CATAPASGGREQYF. The CDR3 coding sequence is TGTGCCACTGCGCCTGCCAGCGGGGGGAGGGAGCAGTACTTC.